The rows below give T cell receptor beta chains drawn from one sample of a study of T cells in localized non-small cell lung cancer. Some clones are missing from TCRdb's copy, which holds only in-frame ones; the method was immunoSEQ multiplex PCR. This sample has 130,000 or so clones; about 89% occur once, and the top ten carry over 1.5%. Sequencing was performed on peripheral blood, taken before any cancer treatment. The receptors were sampled from a female donor aged 60 or older with stage I lung adenocarcinoma. CDR3s include the opening cysteine and the closing phenylalanine or tryptophan. A D gene is named only where the DNA matches it firmly. Size tells how often a clone was seen (once, few, many) or the class of an expanded clone, and some rows leave it out.

j_gene | abundance | d_gene | v_gene | CDR3aa | CDR3nt
TRBJ2-2 | NA | NA | TRBV7-8 | CASSLIGSRGTGELFF | TGTGCCAGCAGCTTAATTGGGTCTCGGGGAACCGGGGAGCTGTTTTTT
TRBJ2-5 | NA | TRBD1 | TRBV5-1 | CASSRDRETQYF | TGCGCCAGCAGCCGGGACAGAGAGACCCAGTACTTC
TRBJ2-1 | NA | NA | TRBV7-8 | CASSLTGMTSYNEQFF | TGTGCCAGCAGCCTAACGGGTATGACCAGCTACAATGAGCAGTTCTTC
TRBJ2-2 | NA | TRBD2 | TRBV10-3 | CAIRVLAANTGELFF | TGTGCCATCAGAGTACTAGCGGCGAACACCGGGGAGCTGTTTTTT
TRBJ2-1 | once | NA | TRBV5-1 | CASSSTGGIYNEQFF | TGCGCCAGCAGCTCAACGGGCGGGATATACAATGAGCAGTTCTTC
TRBJ1-2 | NA | NA | TRBV5-5 | CASRPMGGGDGYTF | TGTGCCAGCAGGCCTATGGGGGGCGGCGATGGCTACACCTTC
TRBJ2-1 | once | NA | TRBV6-1 | CASSYFNNEQFF | TGTGCCAGCAGTTATTTCAATAATGAGCAGTTCTTC
TRBJ1-6 | NA | NA | TRBV5-6 | CASSRGSRPDSPLHF | TGTGCCAGCAGCCGGGGGAGCAGGCCAGATTCACCCCTCCACTTT
TRBJ2-5 | once | NA | TRBV5-1 | CAKQGKETQYF | TGCGCCAAACAGGGAAAAGAGACCCAGTACTTC
TRBJ1-5 | NA | NA | TRBV28 | CASSLRGLANQPQHF | TGTGCCAGCAGTTTACGCGGGCTGGCCAATCAGCCCCAGCATTTT
TRBJ2-7 | NA | NA | TRBV7-2 | CASRRAGSDYEQYF | TGTGCCAGCAGGCGGGCTGGATCCGACTACGAGCAGTACTTC
TRBJ2-3 | NA | TRBD2 | TRBV2 | CASRGTSGRLEPYF | TGTGCCAGCAGGGGGACTAGCGGGAGACTAGAACCGTATTTT
TRBJ2-5 | NA | TRBD1 | TRBV5-1 | CASSRGTGLVGYQETQYF | TGCGCCAGCAGCAGGGGGACAGGGTTGGTGGGGTACCAAGAGACCCAGTACTTC
TRBJ2-1 | NA | NA | TRBV18 | CASSPASSNEQFF | TGTGCCAGCTCACCAGCGAGTAGCAATGAGCAGTTCTTC
TRBJ2-7 | NA | NA | TRBV21-1 | CASSKSAVGQGPSYEQYF | TGTGCCAGCAGCAAATCAGCCGTTGGGCAGGGGCCGTCCTACGAGCAGTACTTC
TRBJ1-1 | NA | NA | TRBV6-5 | CASSRGGTEAFF | TGTGCCAGCAGTAGAGGGGGCACTGAAGCTTTCTTT
TRBJ2-1 | NA | NA | TRBV29-1 | CSVEKALAGNEQFF | TGCAGCGTTGAAAAGGCATTGGCTGGCAATGAGCAGTTCTTC
TRBJ1-5 | NA | NA | TRBV6-6 | CASSYSGRSNQPQHF | TGTGCCAGCAGTTACTCAGGGAGAAGCAATCAGCCCCAGCATTTT
TRBJ1-1 | NA | NA | TRBV2 | CAIRLQGLVGEAFF | TGTGCCATAAGATTACAGGGTTTGGTCGGTGAAGCTTTCTTT
TRBJ1-3 | NA | NA | TRBV7-9 | CASARGDTGNTIYF | TGTGCCAGCGCCCGGGGGGACACTGGAAACACCATATATTTT
TRBJ1-5 | NA | NA | TRBV19 | CASTNPQLQPQHF | TGTGCCAGTACCAACCCCCAATTGCAGCCCCAGCATTTT
TRBJ2-7 | NA | TRBD2 | TRBV6-5 | CASSRGTSSIREQYF | TGTGCCAGCAGCCGGGGGACTAGCTCTATACGAGAGCAGTACTTC
TRBJ1-6 | NA | TRBD1 | TRBV27 | CASSLRTPDRASSYNSPLHF | TGTGCCAGCAGTCTAAGAACCCCGGACAGGGCAAGCTCCTATAATTCACCCCTCCACTTT
TRBJ1-5 | NA | NA | TRBV28 | CASSRTVNQPQHF | TGTGCCAGCAGCCGGACAGTCAATCAGCCCCAGCATTTT
TRBJ2-1 | NA | NA | TRBV6-8 | CASTPPGSSYNEQFF | TGTGCCAGCACCCCCCCGGGGAGCTCCTACAATGAGCAGTTCTTC
TRBJ2-3 | once | TRBD2 | TRBV29-1 | CSAEDGRLAVGDTQYF | TGCAGCGCTGAAGATGGGAGACTAGCGGTCGGGGATACGCAGTATTTT
TRBJ2-1 | NA | NA | TRBV11-3 | CASSLGDGRDNEQFF | TGTGCCAGCAGCTTAGGAGACGGTCGGGACAATGAGCAGTTCTTC
TRBJ1-5 | NA | NA | TRBV30 | CAWSAGINVTPGPQHF | TGTGCCTGGTCTGCCGGGATAAACGTCACCCCGGGGCCCCAGCATTTT
TRBJ2-7 | NA | NA | TRBV5-1 | CASSLVAGTTYEQYF | TGCGCCAGCAGCTTGGTTGCGGGTACTACTTACGAGCAGTACTTC
TRBJ2-1 | NA | TRBD2 | TRBV2 | CASSERTSGRYNEQFF | TGTGCCAGCAGTGAAAGAACTAGCGGGAGGTACAATGAGCAGTTCTTC
TRBJ2-1 | NA | NA | TRBV14 | CASSHELEGQFF | TGTGCCAGCAGCCATGAACTAGAGGGGCAGTTCTTC
TRBJ2-1 | NA | TRBD1 | TRBV29-1 | CSVLTGITHNEQFF | TGCAGCGTTTTGACAGGGATCACTCACAATGAGCAGTTCTTC
TRBJ2-1 | once | NA | TRBV14 | CASSQRQVINEQFF | TGTGCCAGCAGCCAAAGACAGGTTATTAATGAGCAGTTCTTC
TRBJ1-2 | NA | TRBD1 | TRBV29-1 | CSGTGGNYGYTF | TGCAGCGGGACAGGGGGGAACTATGGCTACACCTTC
TRBJ2-1 | NA | NA | TRBV18 | CASSPPVLGSSYNEQFF | TGTGCCAGCTCACCACCGGTCTTGGGGAGCTCCTACAATGAGCAGTTCTTC